This section outlines one T cell receptor (beta chain) sequence together with its context. The data stem from a study of blood T cell repertoires in COVID-19. Germline V gives CDR1 SGHAT, CDR2 FQNNGV. V trimming: 3 bases; J trimming: 6 bases; junction bases outside the gene matches: 7. CDR3 size: 16 residues. The data were produced by immunoSEQ multiplex PCR, yet TCRdb's version contains in-frame clones alone and is incomplete. The sample has 200,000 or so clones; roughly 85% are singletons. The TCR sequence derives from a woman aged 40 to 49 with acute COVID-19. The chain couples TRBV11-2 to TRBJ2-2; 10 bases line up with TRBD1. Input material: PBMCs or T cells enriched from blood (not recorded which). CDR3 region: CASSLRAGQGPGELFF. As DNA, the CDR3 is TGTGCCAGCAGCTTGAGAGCGGGACAGGGGCCCGGGGAGCTGTTTTTT. Full variable domain (outside the CDR3, taken from reference TRBV11-2 and TRBJ2-2): EAGVAQSPRYKIIEKRQSVAFWCNPISGHATLYWYQQILGQGPKLLIQFQNNGVVDDSQLPKDRFSAERLKGVDSTLKIQPAKLEDSAVYLCASSLRAGQGPGELFFGEGSRLTVL.